Detailed here is one T cell receptor beta chain. This clonotype has ten or more counts. Its antigen is not yet known. No much larger clone exists at a distance of one base, and base qualities are not known. The sample originates from a study of Graves' ophthalmopathy and Graves' hyperthyroidism (dated by TCRdb to the late 2010s). In the study overall: Peripheral blood samples were taken at the time of initial diagnosis, before any treatment was given. In total, some 130 blood samples were TCR-sequenced: 43 ophthalmopathy, roughly 77 hyperthyroidism and about 17 hyperthyroidism-to-ophthalmopathy patients. The study used TCR beta repertoire signatures to distinguish Graves' ophthalmopathy from Graves' hyperthyroidism and to predict progression to ophthalmopathy. To explore V-J signatures that separate ophthalmopathy from hyperthyroidism, a discovery set of about a hundred patients was enrolled, consisting of roughly 45 with ophthalmopathy and roughly 59 with stable hyperthyroidism. T-cell repertoires of thyroid tissue and blood were compared in 5 or 6 hyperthyroidism patients. For independent validation, a separate cohort was made up of about 18 hyperthyroidism patients plus 17 patients who later progressed from hyperthyroidism to ophthalmopathy. Following sampling, methimazole starting at 30 mg daily was administered to hyperthyroidism patients, and high-dose intravenous methylprednisolone was administered to ophthalmopathy patients. The approximately 97 discovery patients were randomly divided into training and test sets at a 7:3 ratio.

Based on the germline V gene, the CDR1 and CDR2 sequences are SNHLY and FYNNEI. Counted from cysteine to phenylalanine, this CDR3 has 15 amino acids. The read is trimmed to its CDR3 DNA, 45 bases read in frame from base 1. Deletion took 4 bases off V and 0 bases off J, with a span of 13 bases between the germline ends. TCR beta CDR3 regions were amplified from RNA transcripts for repertoire sequencing. A first-round RT-PCR used HTBI primers with the Qiagen OneStep RT-PCR kit, followed by a second-round multiplex PCR, size selection and purification. Sequencing of the libraries was carried out on an Illumina HiSeq2000 in paired-end mode with 100 bp reads. In the authors' own workflow: SOAPnuke was used for read processing, and reads with adapters, uncalled bases, a mean Phred below 15, or no exact constant-primer or identifier match were discarded. COPE v1.2.5 was used to merge high-quality paired reads. Clonotypes were defined as unique nucleotide sequences and were aligned to IMGT TRB V, D and J references using MiTCR v1.1. The analysis was limited to V-J combinations with a frequency above 0.0001, which together covered just over 98% of the repertoires. For each V-J combination, a TCR clonal expansion and chaos score was defined as the ratio of F50 clonal expansion to chaos observed in the TCRdist matrix. Welch's t-statistics and random forest were used to reduce features to about 14 V-J combinations, which were fed into a naive Bayes classifier. Thyroid-blood repertoire similarity was quantified with the Morisita-Horn index. The raw public reads went through TCRdb reprocessing: fastp at Q25, MiXCR clone calling, in-frame beta chains kept. Rows with one shared CDR3 protein collapse into an entry with the most common genes and DNA. TCRdb's processing, not the authors' own work, is the source of the V and J calls. The table for this sample lists 150,000 to 200,000 distinct CDR3 sequences; 30% to 45% of them were counted only once. Under 6.5% of the sample lies in the top ten.

The study at large found these results: The 13-signature model separated ophthalmopathy from stable hyperthyroidism with around 90% sensitivity and just under 84% specificity in cross-validation, and 80%/75% in the test set. No statistical method was used to set the sample size in advance, and the investigators knew which group each participant was assigned to. In validation, the model predicted ophthalmopathy progression with about 64% sensitivity and 72% to 80% specificity; fewer than 15 predicted patients were CT-confirmed with GO in a median of about 7.1 months. Most expanded thyroid clonotypes with a frequency above 0.001 also appeared in blood, which suggests that blood repertoires may reflect the immune response in the thyroid.

The ophthalmopathy patients had moderately to severely active disease, with a Clinical Activity Score of 3 or higher, a NOSPECS grade of 4 or higher, and a disease duration of less than 3 months. Anyone with other autoimmune diseases, uncontrolled infections, pregnancy or lactation was excluded from the study. Clinical symptoms, serum thyroxine, TRAb, thyroid ultrasound and orbital computed tomography formed the basis of the diagnosis. Using Ficoll-Paque density gradient centrifugation, PBMCs were isolated from about 10 ml of fresh peripheral blood. Trizol reagent was used to extract the total RNA, and its quality was then checked on an Agilent 2100 Bioanalyzer.

The source of this sequence is a woman between 40 and 50 years old with Graves' ophthalmopathy. Donor details come from another sample of the same person, matched by shared clones. Sequenced: peripheral blood. Recombination connected TRBV2 to TRBJ2-7; a tentative D match to TRBD2 spans 6 bases. Here is the DNA: TGTGCCAGCAGTGTGGAGGGCAGAAGCTCCTACGAGCAGTACTTC. This is translated as CASSVEGRSSYEQYF.